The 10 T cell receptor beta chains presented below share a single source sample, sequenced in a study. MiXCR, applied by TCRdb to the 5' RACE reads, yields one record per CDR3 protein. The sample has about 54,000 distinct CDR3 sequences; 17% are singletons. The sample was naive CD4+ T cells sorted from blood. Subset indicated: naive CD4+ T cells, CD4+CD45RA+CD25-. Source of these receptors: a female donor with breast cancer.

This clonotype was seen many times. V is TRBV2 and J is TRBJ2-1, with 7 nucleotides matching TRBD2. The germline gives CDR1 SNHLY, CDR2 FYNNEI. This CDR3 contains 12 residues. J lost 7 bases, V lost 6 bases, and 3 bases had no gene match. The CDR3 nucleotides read TGTGCCAGCAGCGGACTAGTGAATGAGCAGTTCTTC. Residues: CASSGLVNEQFF.

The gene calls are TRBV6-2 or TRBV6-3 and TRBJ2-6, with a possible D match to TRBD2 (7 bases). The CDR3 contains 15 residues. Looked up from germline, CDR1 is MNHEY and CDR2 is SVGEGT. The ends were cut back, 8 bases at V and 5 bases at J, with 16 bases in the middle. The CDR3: CASGDGGAWANVLTF. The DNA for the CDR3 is TGTGCCAGCGGCGATGGGGGGGCCTGGGCCAACGTCCTGACTTTC.

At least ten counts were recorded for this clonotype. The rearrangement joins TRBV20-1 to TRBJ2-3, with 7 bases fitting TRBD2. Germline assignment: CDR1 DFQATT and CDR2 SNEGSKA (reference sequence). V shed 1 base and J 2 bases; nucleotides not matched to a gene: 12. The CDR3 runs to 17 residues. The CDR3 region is CSARGPEAGKYTDTQYF. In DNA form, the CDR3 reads TGCAGTGCTAGAGGTCCCGAAGCGGGGAAATACACAGATACGCAGTATTTT.

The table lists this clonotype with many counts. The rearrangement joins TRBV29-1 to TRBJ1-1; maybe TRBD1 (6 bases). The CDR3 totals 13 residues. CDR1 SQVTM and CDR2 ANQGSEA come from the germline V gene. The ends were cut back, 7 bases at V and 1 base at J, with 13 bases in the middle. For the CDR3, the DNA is TGCAGCGCAACAACACAGGGGAACACTGAAGCTTTCTTT. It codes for CSATTQGNTEAFF. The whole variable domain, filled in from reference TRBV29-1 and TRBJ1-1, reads SAVISQKPSRDICQRGTSLTIQCQVDSQVTMMFWYRQQPGQSLTLIATANQGSEATYESGFVIDKFPISRPNLTFSTLTVSNMSPEDSSIYLCSATTQGNTEAFFGQGTRLTVV.

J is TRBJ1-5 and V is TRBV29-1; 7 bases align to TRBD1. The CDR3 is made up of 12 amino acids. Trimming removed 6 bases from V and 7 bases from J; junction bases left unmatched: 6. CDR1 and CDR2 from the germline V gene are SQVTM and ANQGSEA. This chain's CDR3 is CSVGGGGQPQHF. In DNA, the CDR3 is TGCAGCGTAGGGGGCGGCGGACAGCCCCAGCATTTT.

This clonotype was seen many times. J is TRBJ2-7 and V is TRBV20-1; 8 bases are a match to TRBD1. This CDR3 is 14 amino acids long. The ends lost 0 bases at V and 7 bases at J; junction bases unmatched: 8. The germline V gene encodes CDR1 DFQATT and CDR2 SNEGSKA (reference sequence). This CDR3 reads CSARDSQGANEQYF. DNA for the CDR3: TGCAGTGCTAGAGATTCGCAGGGGGCGAATGAGCAGTACTTC.

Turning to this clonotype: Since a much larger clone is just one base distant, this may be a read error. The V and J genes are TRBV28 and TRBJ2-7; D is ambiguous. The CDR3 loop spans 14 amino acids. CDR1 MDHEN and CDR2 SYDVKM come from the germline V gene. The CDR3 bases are TGTGCCAGCAGTCAACAGCCACGCAGCTACGAGCAGAACTTC. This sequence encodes CASSQQPRSYEQNF.

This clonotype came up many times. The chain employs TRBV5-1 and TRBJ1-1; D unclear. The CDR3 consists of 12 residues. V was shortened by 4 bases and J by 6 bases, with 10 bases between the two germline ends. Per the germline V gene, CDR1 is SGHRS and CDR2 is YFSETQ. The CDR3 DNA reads TGCGCCAGCAGCCCGGGGTGGGCTGAAGCTTTCTTT. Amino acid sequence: CASSPGWAEAFF.

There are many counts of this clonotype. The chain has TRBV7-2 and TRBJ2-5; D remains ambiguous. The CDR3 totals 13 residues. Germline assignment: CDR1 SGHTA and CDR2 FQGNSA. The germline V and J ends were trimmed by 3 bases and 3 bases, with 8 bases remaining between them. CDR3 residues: CASSFYREETQYF. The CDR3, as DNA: TGTGCCAGCAGCTTTTATAGGGAAGAGACCCAGTACTTC.

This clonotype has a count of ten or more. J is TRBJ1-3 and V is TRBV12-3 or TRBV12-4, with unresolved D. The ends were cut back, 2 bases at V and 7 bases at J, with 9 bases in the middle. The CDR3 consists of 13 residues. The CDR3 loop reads CASSLRRRNTIYF. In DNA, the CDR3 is TGTGCCAGCAGTTTAAGAAGGAGGAACACCATATATTTT.